This T cell receptor beta chain was obtained from a study of blood T cell repertoires in COVID-19. Study-wide context: In each case, the material was cDNA or gDNA derived from T cells, B-cell-depleted T cells, or PBMCs.

Trimming removed 6 bases from V and 2 bases from J; junction bases left unmatched: 5. CDR1 and CDR2 from the germline V gene are SGDLS and YYNGEE. The CDR3 is 14 residues long. Data came from immunoSEQ multiplex PCR; TCRdb stores just in-frame clones and leaves some out. The repertoire holds just under 55,000 clones, with roughly 90% as singletons. The chain links TRBV9 to TRBJ2-7, with 10 nucleotides matching TRBD2. Sequencing was done on a sample of peripheral blood. This clonotype was sampled from a man in his fifties with acute or convalescent COVID-19. The CDR3 DNA sequence: TGTGCCAGCAACCCTAGCGGGAGAGCCTACGAGCAGTACTTC. The encoded protein is CASNPSGRAYEQYF.